This T cell receptor (beta chain) was identified in a study of blood T cell repertoires in COVID-19. Whole-study context: Donors in the United States, Italy and Spain gave samples during acute or convalescent COVID-19.

Assay used: immunoSEQ multiplex PCR; TCRdb lists only in-frame clones, some missing. The top ten clones hold over 6% of a sample with around 220,000 clones, less than 85% of them seen once. Source material: peripheral blood. The TCR originated in a woman older than 75 with COVID-19, enrolled during active disease.

The CDR3 protein is CASSPDWGGGYTF. CDR3 DNA sequence: TGTGCCAGCAGCCCCGACTGGGGAGGTGGCTACACCTTC. The rearrangement uses TRBV7-6 and TRBJ1-2; D ambiguous. CDR3 size: 13 residues. The ends were cut back, 5 bases at V and 7 bases at J, with 14 bases in the middle. Germline CDR1 and CDR2: SGHVS and FNYEAQ.